This T cell receptor beta chain was found in a study of shared clonotypes between healthy human individuals. Naive CD8 cells, CD45RO-negative and positively selected for CCR7, excluded terminally differentiated effector memory CD45RA+ cells. TCRdb's copy holds only in-frame clones and misses some; the assay was immunoSEQ multiplex PCR. Among about 2.1 million clones listed, roughly 95% were seen once. This clone was detected once. The sample contains more than one DNA sequence encoding this CDR3. This TCR came from a man between 18 and 29 years old in good health. Some clones in this sample may be carry-over from other donors' samples. The source material was naive CD8+ T cells from PBMCs.

DNA for the CDR3: TGTGCCAGCAGCTTGGTTTCGAACACTGAAGCTTTCTTT. Translation: CASSLVSNTEAFF. The genes are TRBV5-8 and TRBJ1-1, with D unresolved. V shed 0 bases and J shed 1 base, with 4 bases lying between them. Germline V CDR1 and CDR2: SGHTS, YDEGEE. The CDR3 runs to 13 residues.